This T cell receptor beta chain is drawn from a study of cytomegalovirus exposure and HLA in healthy donors. Study results and limitations: Among TCR beta chains of equal frequency, HLA-associated ones were more clonally expanded in a later analysis.

Germline-derived CDR1 and CDR2 are SGHDT and YYEEEE. The CDR3 is 18 amino acids. The germline V and J ends were trimmed by 0 bases and 3 bases, with 21 bases remaining between them. A multiplex PCR was run with 60 Vbeta primers and 13 Jbeta primers. TCRdb keeps only in-frame clones here, not all; method: immunoSEQ multiplex PCR. This table holds 80,000 to 100,000 clones, over 75% found once. In the case of this clone: The antigen is unknown.

This receptor was taken from a man aged 50-59 years in good health and CMV-seropositive. Sequenced material: PBMCs. The V and J genes are TRBV5-6 and TRBJ2-5, with D perhaps TRBD2 (7 bases). CDR3 in DNA: TGTGCCAGCAGCTTGGATCTTCGAGCGGGACATATTAAAGAGACCCAGTACTTC. Amino acids: CASSLDLRAGHIKETQYF. The full variable domain, completed using reference TRBV5-6 and TRBJ2-5, is DAGVTQSPTHLIKTRGQQVTLRCSPKSGHDTVSWYQQALGQGPQFIFQYYEEEERQRGNFPDRFSGHQFPNYSSELNVNALLLGDSALYLCASSLDLRAGHIKETQYFGPGTRLLVL.